Here is one TCR beta chain with its context. CDR3 length equals 14 residues. V lost 4 bases and J lost 7, with 17 bases in between. Per germline, CDR1 SQVTM and CDR2 ANQGSEA. Original analysis: Reference gene primer amplification gave estimated nucleated cell counts. The repertoire was sequenced with immunoSEQ multiplex PCR; TCRdb's copy has only in-frame clones and lacks some. V, J and clone size were drawn from that table, and D and trimming were deduced from the DNA. The sample includes around 77,000 clones, 85% to 90% of them seen just once. This sample is drawn from a study of blood T cell repertoires in COVID-19. Study overall: The study drew acute and convalescent COVID-19 samples from the United States, Italy and Spain. T cells, B-cell-depleted T cells, or PBMCs supplied cDNA or gDNA.

The source material was peripheral blood. This rearrangement joins TRBV29-1 to TRBJ2-4; D might be TRBD2 (6 bases). The source of this sequence is a man between 70 and 80 years old with active or convalescent COVID-19. The CDR3: CSVGGGSLGNIQYF. The CDR3 DNA follows: TGCAGCGTTGGTGGGGGGTCCTTAGGGAACATTCAGTACTTC. The variable domain in full, completed from reference TRBV29-1 and TRBJ2-4, reads SAVISQKPSRDICQRGTSLTIQCQVDSQVTMMFWYRQQPGQSLTLIATANQGSEATYESGFVIDKFPISRPNLTFSTLTVSNMSPEDSSIYLCSVGGGSLGNIQYFGAGTRLSVL.